This TCR beta chain originates from a study of OX40 agonist ivuxolimab in advanced cancers. Study at large: Ivuxolimab, which is an agonistic anti-OX40 (CD134) antibody, was administered to the patients.

Study conclusions and caveats: The authors did not determine the antigen specificity of the expanded peripheral T cells. Fewer expanded clones were found on average in CD4+ than in CD8+ T cells.

Germline CDR1 MNHNS, CDR2 SASEGT. This CDR3 has 16 amino acids. J lost 7 bases, V lost 4 bases, and 8 bases had no gene match. Systemic immunosuppression or a history of autoimmune disease excluded patients. Clones were read by immunoSEQ multiplex PCR, and TCRdb kept only the in-frame ones, dropping some. The sample shows more than 65,000 clones, about 85% of them seen only once. A word on this clone: What it binds is unknown.

The sequences come from CD4+ or CD8+ T cells sorted from blood, collected in a trial of the OX40 agonist ivuxolimab. The genes are TRBV6-1 and TRBJ2-3; 13 positions match TRBD2. The TCR sequence derives from an adult with an advanced solid tumor such as melanoma, head and neck, liver or kidney cancer. The DNA of the CDR3 is TGTGCCAGCAGTGCGGGACTAGCGGGGCCCAGGAATACGCAGTATTTT. Its protein product is CASSAGLAGPRNTQYF.